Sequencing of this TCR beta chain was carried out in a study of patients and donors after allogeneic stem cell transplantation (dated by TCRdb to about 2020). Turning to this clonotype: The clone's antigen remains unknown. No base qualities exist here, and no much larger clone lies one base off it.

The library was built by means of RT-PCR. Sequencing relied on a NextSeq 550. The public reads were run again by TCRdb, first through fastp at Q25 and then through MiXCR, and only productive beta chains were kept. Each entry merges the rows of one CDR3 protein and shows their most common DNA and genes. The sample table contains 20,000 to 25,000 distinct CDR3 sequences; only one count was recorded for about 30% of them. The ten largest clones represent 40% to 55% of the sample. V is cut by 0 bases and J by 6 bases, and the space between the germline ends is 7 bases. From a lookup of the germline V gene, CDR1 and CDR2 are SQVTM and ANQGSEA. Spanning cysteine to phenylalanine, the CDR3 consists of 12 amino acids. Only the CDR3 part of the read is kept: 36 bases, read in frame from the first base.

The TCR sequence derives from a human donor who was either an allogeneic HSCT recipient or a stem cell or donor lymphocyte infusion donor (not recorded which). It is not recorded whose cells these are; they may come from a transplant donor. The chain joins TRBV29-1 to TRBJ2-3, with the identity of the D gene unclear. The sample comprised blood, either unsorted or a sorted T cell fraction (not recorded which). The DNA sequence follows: TGCAGCGTTGAAGATCCCCCCGATACGCAGTATTTT. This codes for CSVEDPPDTQYF.